This TCR beta chain originates from a study of T cell changes during pregnancy in multiple sclerosis (dated by TCRdb to the late 2010s). For the study in its entirety: In women with multiple sclerosis, the researchers looked at how the T cell repertoire shifted as pregnancy progressed.

Library creation used the immunoSEQ multiplex PCR assay. TCRdb took over this immuneACCESS table, retaining in-frame rearrangements with V and J assigned. Such tables are incomplete; in checked studies, under half of the missing clones stem from an unresolved V gene, and the remainder is unexplained. For this sample the table gives under 50,000 clones, of which around 90% were detected only once. Roughly 0.72% of the sample rests with the top ten. A remark on this clone: What this receptor recognizes is not known. No base quality values were provided; no much bigger clone lies one nucleotide off.

Looking up the germline V gene yields CDR1 SGDLS and CDR2 YYNGEE. A distance of 20 bases separates the germline ends of V and J, which lose 4 bases and 4 bases respectively. From its cysteine to its phenylalanine, the CDR3 spans 16 amino acids. Just CDR3 DNA is preserved here, 48 bases in frame from base 1. The receptor's source is a female donor with multiple sclerosis, enrolled in a pregnancy study. The chain links TRBV9 with TRBJ1-2; the D gene cannot be resolved reliably. The sequencing used CD4+ T cells from peripheral blood mononuclear cells, collected in the third trimester of pregnancy. The CDR3 corresponds to CASSPSSLTFLYGYTF. The base sequence is TGTGCCAGCAGCCCAAGTAGCTTGACGTTTCTCTATGGCTACACCTTC. Supplemented by the reference TRBV9 and TRBJ1-2 proteins around the CDR3, the complete variable domain is DSGVTQTPKHLITATGQRVTLRCSPRSGDLSVYWYQQSLDQGLQFLIQYYNGEERAKGNILERFSAQQFPDLHSELNLSSLELGDSALYFCASSPSSLTFLYGYTFGSGTRLTVV.